This T cell receptor beta chain appears in the sequencing data of a study of blood T cell repertoires in COVID-19. Study-wide background: PBMCs, B-cell-depleted T cells, or T cells were the source of the cDNA or gDNA that made up the material.

The germline V gene encodes CDR1 LGHDT and CDR2 YNNKEL (reference sequence). The germline V and J ends were trimmed by 4 bases and 1 base, with 11 bases remaining between them. The CDR3 covers 14 residues. Generated by immunoSEQ multiplex PCR, the TCRdb table keeps only in-frame clones and is missing some. Of about 69,000 clones listed, approximately 90% are singletons. The chain couples TRBV3-1 (or the pseudogene TRBV3-2) to TRBJ2-7; D is ambiguous. Input material: peripheral blood. The clonotype originates from a woman between 18 and 29 years old with acute or convalescent COVID-19. In DNA, the CDR3 is TGTGCCAGCAGCCGAAGCCAGGTTTCCTACGAGCAGTACTTC. Protein sequence: CASSRSQVSYEQYF.